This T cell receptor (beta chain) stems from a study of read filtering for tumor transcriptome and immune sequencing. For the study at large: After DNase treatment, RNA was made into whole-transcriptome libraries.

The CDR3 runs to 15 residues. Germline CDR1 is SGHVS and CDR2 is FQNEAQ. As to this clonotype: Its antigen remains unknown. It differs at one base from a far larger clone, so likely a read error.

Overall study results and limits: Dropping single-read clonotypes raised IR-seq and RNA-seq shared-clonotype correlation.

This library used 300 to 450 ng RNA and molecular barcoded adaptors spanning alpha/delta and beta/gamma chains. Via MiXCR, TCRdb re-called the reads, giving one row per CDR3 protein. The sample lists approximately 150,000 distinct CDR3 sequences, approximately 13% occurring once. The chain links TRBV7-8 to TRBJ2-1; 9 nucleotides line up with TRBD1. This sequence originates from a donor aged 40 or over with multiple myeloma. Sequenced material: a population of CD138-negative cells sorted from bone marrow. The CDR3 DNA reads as TGTGCCAGCGGCTTAGTATCAGGACAGGGGAATGAGCAGTTCTTC. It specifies CASGLVSGQGNEQFF. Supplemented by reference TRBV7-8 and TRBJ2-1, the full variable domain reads GAGVSQSPRYKVAKRGQDVALRCDPISGHVSLFWYQQALGQGPEFLTYFQNEAQLDKSGLPSDRFFAERPEGSVSTLKIQRTQQEDSAVYLCASGLVSGQGNEQFFGPGTRLTVL.